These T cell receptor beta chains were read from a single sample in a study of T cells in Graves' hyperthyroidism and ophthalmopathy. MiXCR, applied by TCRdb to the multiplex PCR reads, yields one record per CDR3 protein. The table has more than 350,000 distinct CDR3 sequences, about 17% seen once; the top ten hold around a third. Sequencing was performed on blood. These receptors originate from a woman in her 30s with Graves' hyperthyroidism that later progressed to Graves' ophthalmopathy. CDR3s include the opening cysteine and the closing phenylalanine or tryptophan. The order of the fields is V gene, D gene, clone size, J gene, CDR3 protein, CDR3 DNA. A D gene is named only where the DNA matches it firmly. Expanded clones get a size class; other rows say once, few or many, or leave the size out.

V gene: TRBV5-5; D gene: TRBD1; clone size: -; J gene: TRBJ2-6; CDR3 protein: CASSSPGQGTGGANVLTF; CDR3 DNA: TGTGCCAGCAGCTCGCCCGGACAGGGGACTGGCGGGGCCAACGTCCTGACTTTC
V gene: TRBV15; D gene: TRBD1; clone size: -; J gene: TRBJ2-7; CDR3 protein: CATSAPQGAGEQYF; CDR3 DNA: TGTGCCACCAGCGCACCACAGGGGGCGGGGGAGCAGTACTTC
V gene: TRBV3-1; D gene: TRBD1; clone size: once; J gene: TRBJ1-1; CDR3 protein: CASSQRQGEAFF; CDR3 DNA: TGTGCCAGCAGCCAGAGACAGGGCGAAGCTTTCTTT
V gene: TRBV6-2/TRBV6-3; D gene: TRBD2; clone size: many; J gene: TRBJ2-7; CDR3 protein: CASSYSTSAYEQYF; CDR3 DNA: TGTGCCAGCAGTTACTCGACTAGCGCCTACGAGCAGTACTTC
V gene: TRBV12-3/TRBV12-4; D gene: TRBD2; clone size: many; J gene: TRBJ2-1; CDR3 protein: CASRLAGVYEQFF; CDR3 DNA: TGTGCCAGCCGACTAGCGGGAGTTTATGAGCAGTTCTTC
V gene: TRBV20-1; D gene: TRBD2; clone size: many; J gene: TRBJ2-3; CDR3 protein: CSAVTSGRALLDTQYF; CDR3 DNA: TGCAGTGCGGTAACTAGCGGGAGGGCCTTATTAGATACGCAGTATTTT
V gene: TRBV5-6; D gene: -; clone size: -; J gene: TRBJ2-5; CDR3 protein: CASSTSGSGSGETQYF; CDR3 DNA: TGTGCCAGCAGCACCTCGGGCTCGGGTTCGGGAGAGACCCAGTACTTC
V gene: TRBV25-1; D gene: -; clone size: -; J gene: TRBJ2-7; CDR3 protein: CASSEWGRAREQYF; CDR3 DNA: TGTGCCAGCAGTGAATGGGGCAGGGCCCGCGAGCAGTACTTC
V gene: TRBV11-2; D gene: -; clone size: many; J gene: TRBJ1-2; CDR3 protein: CASSFDGSLTYGYTF; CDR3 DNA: TGTGCCAGCAGCTTTGACGGCAGTCTCACCTATGGCTACACCTTC
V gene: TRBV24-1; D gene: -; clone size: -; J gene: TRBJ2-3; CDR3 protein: CATSDLSFGGTDTQYF; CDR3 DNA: TGTGCCACCAGTGATTTGAGTTTCGGAGGGACAGATACGCAGTATTTT
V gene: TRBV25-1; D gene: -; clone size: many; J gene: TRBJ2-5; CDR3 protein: CASSAEQETQYF; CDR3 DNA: TGTGCCAGCAGTGCGGAACAAGAGACCCAGTACTTC
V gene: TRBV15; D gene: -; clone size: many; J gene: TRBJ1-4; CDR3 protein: CATRRRRATNEKLFF; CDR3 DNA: TGTGCCACCAGGAGGCGTCGGGCAACTAATGAAAAACTGTTTTTT
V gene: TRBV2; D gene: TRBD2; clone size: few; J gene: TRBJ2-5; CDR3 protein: CASSEAPSGYQETQYF; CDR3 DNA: TGTGCCAGCAGTGAAGCGCCTAGCGGATACCAAGAGACCCAGTACTTC
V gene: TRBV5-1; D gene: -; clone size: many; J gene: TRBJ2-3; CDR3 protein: CASSFGPSTDTQYF; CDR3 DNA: TGCGCCAGCAGCTTCGGACCCAGCACAGATACGCAGTATTTT
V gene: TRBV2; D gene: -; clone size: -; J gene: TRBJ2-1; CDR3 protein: CASSAGGNLGEQFF; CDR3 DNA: TGTGCCAGCAGTGCGGGGGGCAACCTAGGGGAGCAGTTCTTC
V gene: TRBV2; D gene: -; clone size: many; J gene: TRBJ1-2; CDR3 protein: CASSETMDTYYGYTF; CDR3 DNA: TGTGCCAGCAGTGAAACCATGGACACATACTATGGCTACACCTTC
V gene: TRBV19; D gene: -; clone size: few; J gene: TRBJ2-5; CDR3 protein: CASSIDLETQYF; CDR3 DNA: TGTGCCAGTAGTATAGATCTAGAGACCCAGTACTTC
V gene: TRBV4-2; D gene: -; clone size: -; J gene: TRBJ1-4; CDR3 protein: CASSQGLNEKLFF; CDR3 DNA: TGTGCCAGCAGCCAAGGTCTAAATGAAAAACTGTTTTTT
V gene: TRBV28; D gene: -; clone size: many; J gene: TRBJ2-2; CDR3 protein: CASSRLAGELFF; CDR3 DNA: TGTGCCAGCAGCCGCCTCGCCGGGGAGCTGTTTTTT
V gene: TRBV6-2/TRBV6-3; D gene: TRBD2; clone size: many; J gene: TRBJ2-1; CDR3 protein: CASSYCEPTSATYNEQFF; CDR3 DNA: TGTGCCAGCAGTTACTGCGAGCCAACTAGCGCAACCTACAATGAGCAGTTCTTC
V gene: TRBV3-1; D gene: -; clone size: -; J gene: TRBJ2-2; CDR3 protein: CASSQIRGANTGELFF; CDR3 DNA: TGTGCCAGCAGCCAAATTCGCGGAGCGAACACCGGGGAGCTGTTTTTT
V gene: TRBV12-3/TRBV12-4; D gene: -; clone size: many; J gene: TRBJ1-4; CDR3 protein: CASSSQGMANEKLFF; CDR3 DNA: TGTGCCAGCAGCTCTCAGGGTATGGCGAATGAAAAACTGTTTTTT
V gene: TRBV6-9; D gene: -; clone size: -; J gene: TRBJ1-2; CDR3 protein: CASSYQGSEGYGYTF; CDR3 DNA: TGTGCCAGCAGTTACCAGGGCTCTGAAGGCTATGGCTACACCTTC
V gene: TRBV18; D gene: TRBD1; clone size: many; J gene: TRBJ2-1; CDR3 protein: CASSLAPTGSYNEQFF; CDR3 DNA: TGTGCCAGCTCACTCGCGCCGACAGGGTCCTACAATGAGCAGTTCTTC
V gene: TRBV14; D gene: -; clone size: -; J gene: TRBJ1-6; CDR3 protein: CASSPSVGSPLHF; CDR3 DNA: TGTGCCAGCAGCCCTTCTGTGGGTTCACCCCTCCACTTT
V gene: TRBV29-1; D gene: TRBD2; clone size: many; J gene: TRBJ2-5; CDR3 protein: CSVSGLAASRETQYF; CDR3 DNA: TGCAGCGTTTCCGGACTAGCGGCCTCCCGAGAGACCCAGTACTTC
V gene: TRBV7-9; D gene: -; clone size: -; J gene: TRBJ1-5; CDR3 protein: CASSGRADQPQHF; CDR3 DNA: TGTGCCAGCAGTGGGCGGGCTGATCAGCCCCAGCATTTT
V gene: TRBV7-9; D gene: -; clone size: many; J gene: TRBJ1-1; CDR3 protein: CASSTSRKATTEAFF; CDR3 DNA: TGTGCCAGCAGCACCTCGAGGAAAGCTACAACTGAAGCTTTCTTT
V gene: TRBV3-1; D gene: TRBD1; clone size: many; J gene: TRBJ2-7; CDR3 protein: CASSLTGQGPSHEQYF; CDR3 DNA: TGTGCCAGCAGCCTCACCGGACAGGGTCCATCCCACGAGCAGTACTTC
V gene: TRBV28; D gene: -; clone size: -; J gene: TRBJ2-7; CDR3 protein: CASSSAGLGEQYF; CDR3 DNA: TGTGCCAGCAGTTCGGCTGGGCTAGGGGAGCAGTACTTC
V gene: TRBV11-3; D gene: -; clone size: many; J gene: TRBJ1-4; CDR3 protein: CASSLLIFFSAEGANEKLFF; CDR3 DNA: TGTGCCAGCAGCTTATTGATCTTTTTCTCGGCCGAGGGTGCGAATGAAAAACTGTTTTTT
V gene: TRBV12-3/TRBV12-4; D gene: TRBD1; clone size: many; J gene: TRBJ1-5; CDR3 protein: CASSFKGAWAGNQPQHF; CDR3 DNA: TGTGCCAGCAGTTTTAAGGGGGCCTGGGCGGGCAATCAGCCCCAGCATTTT
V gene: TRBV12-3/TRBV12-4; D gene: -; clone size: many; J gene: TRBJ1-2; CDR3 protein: CASSRDRHGYTF; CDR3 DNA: TGTGCCAGCAGTCGCGACAGGCATGGCTACACCTTC
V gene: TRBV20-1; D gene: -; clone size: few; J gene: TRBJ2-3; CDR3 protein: CSARDSRTDTQYF; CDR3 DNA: TGCAGTGCTCGCGACAGTCGCACAGATACGCAGTATTTT
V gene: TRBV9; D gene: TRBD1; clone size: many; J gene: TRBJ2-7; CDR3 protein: CASSVGTGAYEQYF; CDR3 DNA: TGTGCCAGCAGCGTAGGGACAGGGGCTTACGAGCAGTACTTC
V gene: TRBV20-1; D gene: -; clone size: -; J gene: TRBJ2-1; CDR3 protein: CSARRRNEQFF; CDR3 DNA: TGCAGTGCTAGACGGCGGAATGAGCAGTTCTTC
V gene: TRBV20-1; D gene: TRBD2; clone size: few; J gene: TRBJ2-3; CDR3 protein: CSAQMRGITDTQYF; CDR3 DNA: TGCAGTGCCCAGATGCGGGGGATCACAGATACGCAGTATTTT
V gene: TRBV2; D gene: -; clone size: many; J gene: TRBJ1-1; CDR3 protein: CATTGTLGRAFF; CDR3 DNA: TGTGCCACGACAGGAACCCTGGGCCGAGCTTTCTTT
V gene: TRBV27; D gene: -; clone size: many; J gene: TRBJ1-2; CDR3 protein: CASRGLEGYTF; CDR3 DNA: TGTGCCAGCAGGGGGCTAGAGGGCTACACCTTC
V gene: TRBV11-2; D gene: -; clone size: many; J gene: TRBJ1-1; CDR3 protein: CASSLVGSVEAFF; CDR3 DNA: TGTGCCAGCAGCTTAGTTGGCAGCGTTGAAGCTTTCTTT
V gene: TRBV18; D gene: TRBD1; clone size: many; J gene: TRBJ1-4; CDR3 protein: CASSLGDRTEKLFF; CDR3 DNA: TGTGCCAGCTCTCTAGGGGACAGAACGGAAAAACTGTTTTTT
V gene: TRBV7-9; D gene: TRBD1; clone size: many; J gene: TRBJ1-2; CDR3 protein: CASSAGQGASGYTF; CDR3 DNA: TGTGCCAGCAGCGCGGGACAGGGGGCGAGCGGCTACACCTTC
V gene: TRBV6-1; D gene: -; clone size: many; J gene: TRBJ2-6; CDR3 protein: CASSDALSGANVLTF; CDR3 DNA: TGTGCCAGCAGTGACGCGCTCTCTGGGGCCAACGTCCTGACTTTC
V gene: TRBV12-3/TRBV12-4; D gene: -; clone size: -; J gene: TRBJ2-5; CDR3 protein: CASGLRSRETQYF; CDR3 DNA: TGTGCCAGCGGCCTTCGATCCCGAGAGACCCAGTACTTC
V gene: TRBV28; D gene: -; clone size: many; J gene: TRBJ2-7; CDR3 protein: CASSLGQGKTSYEQYF; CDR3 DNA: TGTGCCAGCAGTTTGGGCCAGGGAAAAACCTCCTACGAGCAGTACTTC
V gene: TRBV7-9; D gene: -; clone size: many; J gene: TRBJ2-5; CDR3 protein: CASSQRITQETQYF; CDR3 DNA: TGTGCCAGCAGCCAAAGAATTACCCAAGAGACCCAGTACTTC
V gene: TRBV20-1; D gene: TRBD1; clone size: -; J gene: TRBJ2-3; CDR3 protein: CSVEPGQGTDTQYF; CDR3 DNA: TGCAGTGTCGAGCCGGGACAGGGGACAGATACGCAGTATTTT
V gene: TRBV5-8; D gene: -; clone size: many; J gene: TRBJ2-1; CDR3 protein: CASSHGVSSVEQFF; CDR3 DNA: TGTGCCAGCAGCCACGGTGTTTCCAGTGTTGAGCAGTTCTTC
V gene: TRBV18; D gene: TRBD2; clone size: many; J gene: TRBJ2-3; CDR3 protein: CASSPLQGGGHTDTQYF; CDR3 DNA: TGTGCCAGCTCACCACTCCAAGGCGGGGGGCACACAGATACGCAGTATTTT
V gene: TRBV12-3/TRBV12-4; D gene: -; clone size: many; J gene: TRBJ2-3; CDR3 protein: CASSLALAPVDTQYF; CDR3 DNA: TGTGCCAGCAGTTTAGCGCTCGCCCCGGTGGATACGCAGTATTTT